A selection of T cell receptor beta chains follows, all from one sample in a study of Ad26.COV2.S vaccination and SARS-CoV-2 variants. Clones were sequenced by immunoSEQ multiplex PCR, and TCRdb holds only the in-frame ones, with some missing. The data hold about 280,000 clones, with around 87% observed a single time. The material was peripheral blood, obtained in a trial of Ad26.COV2.S vaccine versus placebo. These receptors originate from a person aged 18-65 years who received the Ad26.COV2.S COVID-19 vaccine or a placebo. Each CDR3 is given with its conserved first and last residue. A D gene is named only where the DNA matches it firmly. Clone size, where shown, is once, few, many, or a class for clones that have expanded.

d_gene: NA
abundance: NA
v_gene: TRBV5-1
j_gene: TRBJ2-1
CDR3nt: TGCGCCAGCAGCTTGGCGAGCTCCGATGAGCAGTTCTTC
CDR3aa: CASSLASSDEQFF

d_gene: TRBD2
abundance: NA
v_gene: TRBV5-4
j_gene: TRBJ2-1
CDR3nt: TGTGCCAGCAGCACTAGCGGGAGGGCCTACAATGAGCAGTTCTTC
CDR3aa: CASSTSGRAYNEQFF

d_gene: TRBD1
abundance: NA
v_gene: TRBV19
j_gene: TRBJ2-6
CDR3nt: TGTGCCAGTAGTATAATAGGGGGCAGCTCTGGGGCCAACGTCCTGACTTTC
CDR3aa: CASSIIGGSSGANVLTF

d_gene: TRBD1
abundance: NA
v_gene: TRBV7-9
j_gene: TRBJ2-7
CDR3nt: TGTGCCAGCAGCTTAGGGACAGGGGCCTACGAGCAGTACTTC
CDR3aa: CASSLGTGAYEQYF

d_gene: NA
abundance: NA
v_gene: TRBV19
j_gene: TRBJ1-2
CDR3nt: TGTGCCAGTAGTATAGGGGCGGCAAACGTTTGGGATGGCTACACCTTC
CDR3aa: CASSIGAANVWDGYTF

d_gene: NA
abundance: NA
v_gene: TRBV6-4
j_gene: TRBJ1-1
CDR3nt: TGTGCCAGCAGTGACCCTGAAGCTTTCTTT
CDR3aa: CASSDPEAFF

d_gene: NA
abundance: NA
v_gene: TRBV12-3/TRBV12-4
j_gene: TRBJ1-1
CDR3nt: TGTGCCAGCAGTTGGAACACTGAAGCTTTCTTT
CDR3aa: CASSWNTEAFF

d_gene: TRBD2
abundance: NA
v_gene: TRBV5-1
j_gene: TRBJ2-5
CDR3nt: TGCGCCAGCAGCTTGGATGGACTAGAAGAGACCCAGTACTTC
CDR3aa: CASSLDGLEETQYF

d_gene: NA
abundance: NA
v_gene: TRBV9
j_gene: TRBJ1-1
CDR3nt: TGTGCCAGCAGCGGTGGGGGTCGTACTGAAGCTTTCTTT
CDR3aa: CASSGGGRTEAFF

d_gene: NA
abundance: NA
v_gene: TRBV4-3
j_gene: TRBJ2-5
CDR3nt: TGCGCCAGCAGCCAAGATTTGGGGGCCAGGGAGACCCAGTACTTC
CDR3aa: CASSQDLGARETQYF

d_gene: NA
abundance: NA
v_gene: TRBV6-5
j_gene: TRBJ1-3
CDR3nt: TGTGCCAGCAGCCCCTCATTCTCTGGAAACACCATATATTTT
CDR3aa: CASSPSFSGNTIYF

d_gene: TRBD1
abundance: NA
v_gene: TRBV5-1
j_gene: TRBJ1-1
CDR3nt: TGCGCCAGCAGCACTGACAGGGGATCTGAAGCTTTCTTT
CDR3aa: CASSTDRGSEAFF

d_gene: TRBD1
abundance: NA
v_gene: TRBV19
j_gene: TRBJ2-1
CDR3nt: TGTGCCAGTAGTATTGCGCCCGGGACAGGGGTTGACAATGAGCAGTTCTTC
CDR3aa: CASSIAPGTGVDNEQFF

d_gene: NA
abundance: once
v_gene: TRBV4-1
j_gene: TRBJ1-1
CDR3nt: TGCGCCAGCAGCTCCCGGACAGTGAACACTGAAGCTTTCTTT
CDR3aa: CASSSRTVNTEAFF

d_gene: TRBD2
abundance: NA
v_gene: TRBV19
j_gene: TRBJ2-7
CDR3nt: TGTGCCAGTAGTATTCGTCTAGCGGGGGATAGCTCCTACGAGCAGTACTTC
CDR3aa: CASSIRLAGDSSYEQYF

d_gene: NA
abundance: NA
v_gene: TRBV6-5
j_gene: TRBJ2-1
CDR3nt: TGTGCCAGCAGCCGCAGGGATGAGCAGTTCTTC
CDR3aa: CASSRRDEQFF